What follows are 2 T cell receptor beta chains derived from one specimen sequenced in a study of shared clonotypes between healthy human individuals (dated by TCRdb to the early 2020s). Libraries came from the immunoSEQ multiplex PCR assay. TCRdb carries this immuneACCESS record with in-frame sequences only. Its versions omit some clonotypes, under half of them owing to an unresolved V gene in the studies checked, with the rest unexplained. In this sample the table shows roughly 2,300,000 clones, 92% of which occur a single time. The ten largest clonotypes hold 0.37% of the sample. Sequenced material: naive CD4+ T cells from PBMCs. This specimen's cell subset or site label, interpreted: CD45RA+ positively selected. Source of these receptors: a young man in good health. Some clones in this sample may be carry-over from other donors' samples.

The chain carries TRBV2 and TRBJ2-5; possible D gene TRBD1, 6 bases. The CDR3 is 16 amino acids. CDR1 and CDR2 from the germline V gene are SNHLY and FYNNEI. V was clipped by 0 bases and J by 5 bases, with 16 bases between them. CDR3: CASSEALVGAGETQYF. The CDR3 nucleotides read TGTGCCAGCAGTGAAGCGCTGGTGGGGGCAGGGGAGACCCAGTACTTC.

The V gene is TRBV5-8, the J gene TRBJ2-6, with D maybe TRBD1 (6 bases). Trimming took off 4 bases at V and 0 bases at J, with 8 bases between the two ends. CDR3 length equals 15 residues. Germline CDR1 reads SGHTS; CDR2 reads YDEGEE. This CDR3 reads CASSNRVSGANVLTF. CDR3 in DNA: TGTGCCAGCAGCAACAGGGTCTCTGGGGCCAACGTCCTGACTTTC.